A selection of T cell receptor beta chains follows, all from one sample in a study of T cell repertoires in cytomegalovirus infection. MiXCR, applied by TCRdb to the reads, yields one record per CDR3 protein. The table lists about 230,000 distinct CDR3 sequences, roughly 6.5% of them singletons, with less than 7.5% in the top ten. The sequencing input was PBMCs. All receptors derive from a human donor in good health (CMV status not recorded). Some clones in this sample may be carry-over from other donors' samples. Both conserved end residues are trimmed from each CDR3. The order of the fields is J gene, V gene, CDR3 protein.

TRBJ2-7,TRBV20-1,SASWTPGNEQY
TRBJ2-2,TRBV7-2,ASSYPTGPGGELF
TRBJ1-5,TRBV29-1,SVERRHRYSNQPQH
TRBJ2-1,TRBV19,ASSIRLAGDNEQF
TRBJ2-7,TRBV28,ASTSGSSYEQY
TRBJ1-1,TRBV28,ASSLAQGEAF
TRBJ1-1,TRBV7-3,ASSRGDRAFGNTEAF
TRBJ2-3,TRBV10-3,AISESASGGSTDTQY
TRBJ2-3,TRBV7-2,ASRQTSGGGVDTQY
TRBJ1-5,TRBV6-6,ASSYSTDQPQH
TRBJ2-7,TRBV5-5,ASILGGPSYEQY
TRBJ1-4,TRBV7-9,ASNEGPNEKLF
TRBJ2-1,TRBV5-1,ASSAGTFNEQF
TRBJ2-5,TRBV7-2,ASSLGSASGGTETQY
TRBJ1-5,TRBV18,ASSSRDRGKSQPQH
TRBJ1-1,TRBV2,ASSEAPPGYTEAF
TRBJ2-2,TRBV5-5,ASSLGTSGGTGVGELF
TRBJ2-5,TRBV28,ASSFDRGPLFETQY
TRBJ2-2,TRBV11-2,ASTPQGRANTGELF
TRBJ1-5,TRBV12-3/TRBV12-4,ASSLEGSLTGQPQH
TRBJ1-2,TRBV5-1,ASSHQGEDGYT
TRBJ2-3,TRBV6-5,ASQDSGTGIDTQY
TRBJ2-7,TRBV5-1,ASSLTKQGRPYEQY
TRBJ2-1,TRBV6-2/TRBV6-3,ASSSSLNEQF
TRBJ2-3,TRBV7-9,ASSLEGGGRTDTQY
TRBJ2-5,TRBV7-2,ASSSRVSGAPQETQY
TRBJ2-7,TRBV4-1,ASSQERGSSYEQY
TRBJ2-2,TRBV7-2,ASSWGLLLSGELF
TRBJ2-1,TRBV6-1,ASIGLAGAKNYNEQF
TRBJ2-5,TRBV6-5,ASSYSGGAGGYQETQY
TRBJ1-5,TRBV6-5,ASRAGYSNQPQH
TRBJ2-2,TRBV2,ASSVLDYTGELF
TRBJ2-5,TRBV4-3,ASSQVGFAVRDQY
TRBJ1-1,TRBV20-1,SAPRQGGANTEAF
TRBJ2-5,TRBV28,ASNAGLFQETQY
TRBJ2-7,TRBV7-2,ASSHGGTGPY
TRBJ2-4,TRBV6-2/TRBV6-3,ASSSTLDRGDDIQY